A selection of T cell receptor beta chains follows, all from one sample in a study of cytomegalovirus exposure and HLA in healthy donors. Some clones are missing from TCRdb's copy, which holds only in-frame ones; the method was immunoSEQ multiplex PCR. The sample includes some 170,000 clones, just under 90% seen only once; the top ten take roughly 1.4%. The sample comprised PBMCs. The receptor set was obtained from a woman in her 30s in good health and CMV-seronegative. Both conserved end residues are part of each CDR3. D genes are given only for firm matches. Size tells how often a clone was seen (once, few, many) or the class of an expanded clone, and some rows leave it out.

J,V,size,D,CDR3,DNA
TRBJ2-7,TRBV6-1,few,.,CASRATGLGYEQYF,TGTGCCAGCAGGGCAACAGGGTTGGGCTACGAGCAGTACTTC
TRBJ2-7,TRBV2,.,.,CASSVLRGGPSYEQYF,TGTGCCAGCAGTGTACTTCGTGGGGGCCCCTCCTACGAGCAGTACTTC
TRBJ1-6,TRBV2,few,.,CASRTRNSPLHF,TGTGCCAGCCGAACGAGAAATTCACCCCTCCACTTT
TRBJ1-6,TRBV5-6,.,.,CASSLVSQGPTSPLHF,TGTGCCAGCAGCTTGGTGTCCCAGGGGCCGACTTCACCCCTCCACTTT
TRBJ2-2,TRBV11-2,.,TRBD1,CASSLLQGAAGELFF,TGTGCCAGCAGCCTCCTACAGGGGGCCGCCGGGGAGCTGTTTTTT
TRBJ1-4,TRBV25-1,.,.,CASSEYSVVKLFF,TGTGCCAGCAGTGAATATTCGGTGGTCAAACTGTTTTTT
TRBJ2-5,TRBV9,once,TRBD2,CASSPRPGLPETQYF,TGTGCCAGCAGCCCCCGTCCGGGACTACCGGAGACCCAGTACTTC
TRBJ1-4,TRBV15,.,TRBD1,CATSRDRSEGASEKLFF,TGTGCCACCAGCAGAGATAGATCTGAGGGGGCAAGTGAAAAACTGTTTTTT
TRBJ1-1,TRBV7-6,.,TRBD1,CASSLAQGGTEAFF,TGTGCCAGCAGCTTGGCACAGGGGGGCACTGAAGCTTTCTTT
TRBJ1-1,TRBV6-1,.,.,CASHLGGNTEAFF,TGTGCCAGCCATTTGGGGGGTAACACTGAAGCTTTCTTT
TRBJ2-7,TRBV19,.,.,CASSIKPGTYEQYF,TGTGCCAGTAGTATTAAACCGGGAACCTACGAGCAGTACTTC
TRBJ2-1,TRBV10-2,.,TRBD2,CASSDLRGGEYNEQFF,TGCGCCAGCAGTGATTTGCGCGGGGGGGAATACAATGAGCAGTTCTTC
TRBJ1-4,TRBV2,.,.,CASSEVEAPTLEKLFF,TGTGCCAGCAGTGAGGTGGAGGCCCCTACTCTAGAAAAACTGTTTTTT
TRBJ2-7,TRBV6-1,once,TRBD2,CASSQGLAYEQYF,TGTGCCAGCAGTCAAGGACTAGCCTACGAGCAGTACTTC
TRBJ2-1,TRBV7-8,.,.,CASSHRTRFVHEQFF,TGTGCCAGCAGCCACAGGACACGTTTCGTCCATGAGCAGTTCTTC
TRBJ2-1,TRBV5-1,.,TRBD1,CASSLGTGGNEQFF,TGCGCCAGCAGCTTAGGGACAGGGGGCAATGAGCAGTTCTTC
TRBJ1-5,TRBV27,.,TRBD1,CASRFRGYSNQPQHF,TGTGCCAGCAGATTCAGGGGGTATAGCAATCAGCCCCAGCATTTT
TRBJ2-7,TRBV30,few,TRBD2,CAWSEASGGRRPYKRAYEQYF,TGTGCCTGGAGCGAGGCTAGCGGGGGCCGACGTCCCTATAAGAGGGCTTACGAGCAGTACTTC
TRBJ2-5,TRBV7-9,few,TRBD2,CASSSWTSGDMEETQYF,TGTGCCAGCAGCTCCTGGACTAGCGGGGATATGGAGGAGACCCAGTACTTC
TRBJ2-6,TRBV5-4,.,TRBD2,CASSPIAGGQSGANVLTF,TGTGCCAGCAGCCCAATAGCGGGGGGGCAGTCTGGGGCCAACGTCCTGACTTTC
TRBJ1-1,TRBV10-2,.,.,CASSESIQGSAILTEAFF,TGCGCCAGCAGTGAGTCGATTCAGGGCTCCGCCATTTTAACTGAAGCTTTCTTT
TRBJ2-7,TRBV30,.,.,CAWTSGAYEQYF,TGTGCCTGGACTAGTGGTGCCTACGAGCAGTACTTC
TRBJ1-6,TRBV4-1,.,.,CASSQEAGVNSPLHF,TGCGCCAGCAGCCAAGAGGCAGGGGTCAATTCACCCCTCCACTTT
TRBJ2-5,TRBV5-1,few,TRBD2,CATRGVQETQYF,TGCGCCACCCGGGGGGTCCAAGAGACCCAGTACTTC
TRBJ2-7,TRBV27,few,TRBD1,CASSSVTGSYEQYF,TGTGCCAGCAGTTCCGTGACAGGGTCCTACGAGCAGTACTTC
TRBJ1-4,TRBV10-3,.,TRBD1,CAISGDRENEKLFF,TGTGCCATCAGTGGGGACAGAGAGAATGAAAAACTGTTTTTT